The 6 T cell receptor beta chains in this list originate from one sample, sequenced in a study of identical twins. TCRdb reprocessed the 5' RACE reads with MiXCR, giving one entry per CDR3 protein. The sample yields 420,000 or so distinct CDR3 sequences, approximately 18% seen once. The sequencing input was naive T cells sorted from blood. These receptors all come from a man in his fifties or sixties in good health.

The rearrangement joins TRBV6-2 or TRBV6-3 to TRBJ1-6, with 7 bases identical to TRBD1. Germline CDR1 reads MNHEY; CDR2 reads SVGEGT. V was clipped by 4 bases and J by 6 bases; unmatched bases: 6. There are 15 residues in the CDR3. In nucleotides, the CDR3 is TGTGCCAGCAGTTGCCCGGGACAGATTAATTCACCCCTCCACTTT. Protein: CASSCPGQINSPLHF.

DNA of the CDR3: TGCGCCAGCAGCCAAGATCTGGGGGGAGAGACCCAGTACTTC. This codes for CASSQDLGGETQYF. The J gene is TRBJ2-5, the V gene TRBV4-3, with a weak D call TRBD2 (6 bases). The germline gives CDR1 LGHNA, CDR2 YSLEER. The CDR3 runs 14 residues. Trimming took off 0 bases at V and 4 bases at J, with 9 bases between the two ends.

The gene calls are TRBV29-1 and TRBJ2-3; the D gene is possibly TRBD2 (7 bases). V was shortened by 7 bases and J by 4 bases, with 18 bases between the two germline ends. CDR3 length: 14 residues. Germline V lookup: CDR1 SQVTM, CDR2 ANQGSEA. The CDR3 here is CSGRPGGGADTQYF. The CDR3 nucleotides read TGCAGCGGGCGGCCGGGGGGCGGCGCAGATACGCAGTATTTT.

The J gene is TRBJ2-5, the V gene TRBV5-1, with D possibly TRBD1 on 6 matching bases. Germline V CDR1 and CDR2: SGHRS, YFSETQ. The ends were cut back, 4 bases at V and 5 bases at J, with 15 bases in the middle. The CDR3 extends over 14 amino acids. CDR3 in amino acids: CASSPGHRRETQYF. CDR3 coding DNA: TGCGCCAGCAGCCCGGGACACCGAAGGGAGACCCAGTACTTC.

This clonotype came up many times. J is TRBJ2-7 and V is TRBV6-1, with D perhaps TRBD1 (7 bases). V lost 8 bases, J lost 2 bases, and 16 bases lay in between. Germline lookup yields CDR1 MNHNS and CDR2 SASEGT. The CDR3 consists of 14 residues. The CDR3 reads CASGQVGGTYEQYF. The CDR3 region has the DNA TGTGCCAGCGGACAGGTTGGAGGGACCTACGAGCAGTACTTC.

This clonotype was seen a few times. This sequence joins TRBV7-3 and TRBJ2-1, with TRBD2 matching 9 bases. From germline, CDR1 is SGHTA and CDR2 FQGTGA. The CDR3 is 15 amino acids. Losses at the gene ends were 4 bases for V and 10 bases for J; bases not matched to a gene: 11. The CDR3 here is CASSSGTSRSTEQFF. Here the CDR3 DNA reads TGTGCCAGCAGCTCCGGGACTAGCCGGTCGACCGAGCAGTTCTTC. Together with reference TRBV7-3 and TRBJ2-1, the CDR3 gives the full variable domain: GAGVSQTPSNKVTEKGKYVELRCDPISGHTALYWYRQSLGQGPEFLIYFQGTGAADDSGLPNDRFFAVRPEGSVSTLKIQRTERGDSAVYLCASSSGTSRSTEQFFGPGTRLTVL.